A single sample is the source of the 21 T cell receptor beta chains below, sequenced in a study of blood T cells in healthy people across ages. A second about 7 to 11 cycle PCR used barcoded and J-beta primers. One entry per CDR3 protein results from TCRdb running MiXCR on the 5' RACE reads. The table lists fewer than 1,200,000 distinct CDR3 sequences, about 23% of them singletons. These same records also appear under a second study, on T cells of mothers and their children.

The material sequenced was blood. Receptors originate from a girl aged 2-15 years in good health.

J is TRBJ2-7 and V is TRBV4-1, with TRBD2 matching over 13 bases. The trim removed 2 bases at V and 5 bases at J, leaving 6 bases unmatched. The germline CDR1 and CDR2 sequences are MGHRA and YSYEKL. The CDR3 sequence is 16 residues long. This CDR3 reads CASSQSGLAGVDEQYF. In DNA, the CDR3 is TGCGCCAGCAGCCAATCTGGACTAGCGGGAGTCGACGAGCAGTACTTC.

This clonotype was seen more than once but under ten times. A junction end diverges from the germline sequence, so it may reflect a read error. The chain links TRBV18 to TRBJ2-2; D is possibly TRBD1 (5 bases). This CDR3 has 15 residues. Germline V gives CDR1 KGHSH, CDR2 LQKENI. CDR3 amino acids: CASSPPGQTTGELFF. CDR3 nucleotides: TGTGCCAGTTCACCCCCCGGACAAACCACCGGGGAGCTGTTTTTT.

CDR3 nucleotides: TGTGCCAGTAATAGCGGGGGGGCCAGTGGTGAGCAGTTCTTC. This translates into CASNSGGASGEQFF. The chain couples TRBV10-3 to TRBJ2-1, with TRBD2 matching 11 bases. V was pared by 10 bases and J by 9 bases, with 11 bases of the junction left unmatched. Germline values: CDR1 ENHRY, CDR2 SYGVKD. The CDR3 is 14 residues long.

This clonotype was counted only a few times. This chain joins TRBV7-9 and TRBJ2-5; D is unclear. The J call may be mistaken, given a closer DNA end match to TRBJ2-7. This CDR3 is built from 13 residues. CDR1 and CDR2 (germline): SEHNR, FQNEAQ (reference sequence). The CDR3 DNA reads TGTGCCAGCAGCCCCAGTAAGCTGGACGAGCAGTACTTC. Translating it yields CASSPSKLDEQYF.

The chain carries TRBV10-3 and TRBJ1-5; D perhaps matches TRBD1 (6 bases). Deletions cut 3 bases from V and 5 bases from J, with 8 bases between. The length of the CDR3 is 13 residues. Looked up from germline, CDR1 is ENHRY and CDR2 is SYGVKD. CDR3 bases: TGTGCCATCAGTGATAGGGGGGATCAGCCCCAGCATTTT. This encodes CAISDRGDQPQHF.

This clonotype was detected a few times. The CDR3 region is CASSSGGGGNTIYF. CDR3 in DNA: TGCGCCAGCAGCTCGGGAGGAGGCGGAAACACCATATATTTT. V and J are TRBV5-1 and TRBJ1-3; no definite D call. From germline, CDR1 is SGHRS and CDR2 YFSETQ. This CDR3 spans 14 amino acids. Trimming cost V 3 bases and J 4 bases, with 11 bases left between them.

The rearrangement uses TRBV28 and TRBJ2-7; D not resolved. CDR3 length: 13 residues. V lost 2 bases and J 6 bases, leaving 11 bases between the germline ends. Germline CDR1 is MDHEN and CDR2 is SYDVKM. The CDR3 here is CASSLGPAAEQYF. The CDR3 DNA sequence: TGTGCCAGCAGTTTAGGTCCCGCAGCCGAGCAGTACTTC.

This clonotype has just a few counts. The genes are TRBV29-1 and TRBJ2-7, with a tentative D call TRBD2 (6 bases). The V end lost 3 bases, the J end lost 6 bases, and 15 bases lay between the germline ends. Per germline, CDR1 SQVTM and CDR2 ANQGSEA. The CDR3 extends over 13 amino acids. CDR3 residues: CSVDVGLPSEQYF. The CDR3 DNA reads TGCAGCGTTGATGTCGGACTACCCAGCGAGCAGTACTTC.

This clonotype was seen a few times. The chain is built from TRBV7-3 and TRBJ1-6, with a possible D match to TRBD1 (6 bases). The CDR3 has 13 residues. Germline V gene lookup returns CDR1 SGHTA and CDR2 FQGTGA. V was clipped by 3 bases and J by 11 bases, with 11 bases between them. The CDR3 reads CASSFGTPTPLHF. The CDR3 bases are TGTGCCAGCAGCTTCGGGACACCGACACCCCTCCACTTT.

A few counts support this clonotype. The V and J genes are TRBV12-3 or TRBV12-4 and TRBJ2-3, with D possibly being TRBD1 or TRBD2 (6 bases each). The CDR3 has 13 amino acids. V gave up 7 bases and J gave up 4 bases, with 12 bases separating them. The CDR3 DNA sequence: TGTGCCAGCACTCCAAGGGGGGCAGATACGCAGTATTTT. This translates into CASTPRGADTQYF.

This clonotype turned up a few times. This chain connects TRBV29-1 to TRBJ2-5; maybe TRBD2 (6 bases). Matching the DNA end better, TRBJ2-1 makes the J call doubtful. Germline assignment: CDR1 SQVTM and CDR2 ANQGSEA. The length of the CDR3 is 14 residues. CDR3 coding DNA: TGCAGCGTCGCCCAGCGGGTTGCCTACAATGAGCAGTTCTTC. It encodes CSVAQRVAYNEQFF.

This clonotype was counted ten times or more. CDR3 nucleotide sequence: TGTGCCAGCAGTTTGGGTCAGGGGTGGGGAGAGACCCAGTACTTC. Amino acids: CASSLGQGWGETQYF. V usage is TRBV12-3 or TRBV12-4 and J usage is TRBJ2-5, with a tentative D call TRBD1 (6 bases). The CDR3 extends over 15 amino acids. Trimming left V 3 bases short and J 4 bases short, with 15 bases between.

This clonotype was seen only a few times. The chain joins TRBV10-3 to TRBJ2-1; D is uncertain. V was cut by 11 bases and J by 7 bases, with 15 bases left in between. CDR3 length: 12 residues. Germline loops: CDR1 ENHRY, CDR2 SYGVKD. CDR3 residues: CASHNLGNEQFF. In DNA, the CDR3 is TGTGCCTCTCATAACCTAGGGAATGAGCAGTTCTTC.

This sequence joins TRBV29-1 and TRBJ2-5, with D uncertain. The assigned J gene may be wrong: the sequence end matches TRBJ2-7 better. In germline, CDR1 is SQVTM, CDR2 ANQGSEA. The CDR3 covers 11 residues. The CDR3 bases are TGCAGCGTTGTAGGAACCTACGAGCAGTACTTC. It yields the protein CSVVGTYEQYF.

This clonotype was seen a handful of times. The CDR3 is CASSLVGDSIYGYTF. The CDR3 DNA reads TGCGCCAGCAGCTTGGTGGGCGACAGCATCTATGGCTACACCTTC. The chain recombines TRBV5-1 with TRBJ1-2; D perhaps matches TRBD1 (5 bases). Looked up from germline, CDR1 is SGHRS and CDR2 is YFSETQ. Trimming removed 0 bases at V and 4 bases at J, with 13 bases between. The CDR3 is 15 amino acids.

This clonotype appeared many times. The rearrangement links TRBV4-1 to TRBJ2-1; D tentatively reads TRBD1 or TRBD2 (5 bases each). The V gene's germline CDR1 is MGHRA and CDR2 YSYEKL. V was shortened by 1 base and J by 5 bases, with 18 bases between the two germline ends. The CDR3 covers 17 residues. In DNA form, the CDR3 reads TGCGCCAGCAGCCAAGTCTCAGGGAGCGTGAGTGACAATGAGCAGTTCTTC. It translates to CASSQVSGSVSDNEQFF.

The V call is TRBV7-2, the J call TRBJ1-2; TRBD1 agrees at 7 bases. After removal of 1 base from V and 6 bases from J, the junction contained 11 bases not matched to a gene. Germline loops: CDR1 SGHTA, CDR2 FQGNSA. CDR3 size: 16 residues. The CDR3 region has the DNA TGTGCCAGCAGCTTAGAGAGGAGGGGGCAAGGAGATGGCTACACCTTC. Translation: CASSLERRGQGDGYTF. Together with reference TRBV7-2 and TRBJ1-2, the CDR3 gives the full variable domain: GAGVSQSPSNKVTEKGKDVELRCDPISGHTALYWYRQSLGQGLEFLIYFQGNSAPDKSGLPSDRFSAERTGGSVSTLTIQRTQQEDSAVYLCASSLERRGQGDGYTFGSGTRLTVV.

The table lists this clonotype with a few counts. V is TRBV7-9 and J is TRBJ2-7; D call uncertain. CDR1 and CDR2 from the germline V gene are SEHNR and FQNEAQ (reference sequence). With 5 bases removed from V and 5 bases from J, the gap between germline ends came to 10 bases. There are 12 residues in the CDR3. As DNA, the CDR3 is TGTGCCAGCAGCCTGGGAAGGAACGAGCAGTACTTC. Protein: CASSLGRNEQYF.

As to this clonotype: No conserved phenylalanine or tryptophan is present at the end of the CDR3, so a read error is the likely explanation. The CDR3 region has the DNA TGTGCCAGCAGCCCGGGACTAGCGGGGTCGATCCGCTCCTACAATGAGCAGTTCCTC. Translation gives CASSPGLAGSIRSYNEQFL. J is TRBJ2-1 and V is TRBV5-6; 13 bases agree with TRBD2. Germline lookup yields CDR1 SGHDT and CDR2 YYEEEE. V lost 4 bases and J lost 0; bases outside the gene matches: 10. The CDR3 consists of 19 residues.

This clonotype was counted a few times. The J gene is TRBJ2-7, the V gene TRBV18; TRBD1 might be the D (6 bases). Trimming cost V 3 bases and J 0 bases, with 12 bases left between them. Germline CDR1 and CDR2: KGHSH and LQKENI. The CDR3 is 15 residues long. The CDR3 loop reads CASSPGQFSSYEQYF. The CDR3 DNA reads TGTGCCAGCTCACCCGGACAGTTCAGCTCCTACGAGCAGTACTTC.

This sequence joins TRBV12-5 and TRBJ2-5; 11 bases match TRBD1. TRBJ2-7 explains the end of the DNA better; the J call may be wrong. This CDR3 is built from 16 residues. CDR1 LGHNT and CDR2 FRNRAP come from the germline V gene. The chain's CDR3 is CASALWEGTGGDEQYF. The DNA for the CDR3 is TGTGCTAGTGCCCTGTGGGAGGGGACAGGGGGGGACGAGCAGTACTTC.